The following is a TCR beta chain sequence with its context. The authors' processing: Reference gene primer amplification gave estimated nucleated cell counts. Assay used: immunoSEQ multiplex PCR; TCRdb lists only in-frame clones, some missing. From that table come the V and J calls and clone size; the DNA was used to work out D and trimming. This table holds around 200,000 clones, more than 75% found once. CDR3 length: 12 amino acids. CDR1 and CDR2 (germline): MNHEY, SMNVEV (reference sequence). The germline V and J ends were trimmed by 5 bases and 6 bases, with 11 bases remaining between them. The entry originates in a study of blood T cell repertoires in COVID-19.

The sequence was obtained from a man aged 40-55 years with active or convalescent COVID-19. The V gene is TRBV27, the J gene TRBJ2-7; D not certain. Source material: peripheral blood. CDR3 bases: TGTGCCAGCAGTCCCACCCGGGTCGAGCAGTACTTC. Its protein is CASSPTRVEQYF.